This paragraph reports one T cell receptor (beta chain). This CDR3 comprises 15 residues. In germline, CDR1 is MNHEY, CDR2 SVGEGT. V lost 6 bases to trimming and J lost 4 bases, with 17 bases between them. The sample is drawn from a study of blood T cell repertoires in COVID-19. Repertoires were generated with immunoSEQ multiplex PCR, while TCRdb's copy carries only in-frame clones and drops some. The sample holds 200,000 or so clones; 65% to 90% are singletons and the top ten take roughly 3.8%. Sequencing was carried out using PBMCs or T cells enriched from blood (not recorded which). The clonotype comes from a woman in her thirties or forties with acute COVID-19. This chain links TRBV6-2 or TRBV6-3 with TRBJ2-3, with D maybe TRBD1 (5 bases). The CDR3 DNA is TGTGCCAGCAGCCTACCCTCAGGGCTCGCAGATACGCAGTATTTT. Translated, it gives CASSLPSGLADTQYF.